Following are 21 T cell receptor beta chains from one sample sequenced in a study of T cell repertoires in cytomegalovirus infection. Using its own MiXCR run on the reads, TCRdb lists one record per CDR3 protein. This sample yields 150,000 or so distinct CDR3 sequences, of which 32% are seen a single time; roughly half belongs to the top ten. Their recognized antigens are unknown. Specimen: CD8+ T cells from cultured PBMCs, collected from culture after CMV antigen stimulation. The source of these receptors is a human donor in good health (CMV status not recorded). Some clones in this sample may be carry-over from other donors' samples.

In its sample, this clonotype was seen a few times. The genes are TRBV6-5 and TRBJ1-5, with 10 bases identical to TRBD1. The V and J ends lost 5 bases and 4 bases, in that order; junction bases with no gene match: 5. CDR1 is MNHEY and CDR2 is SVGAGI in the germline V gene. The CDR3 length is 15 residues. CDR3 amino acids: CASSPTGGGNQPQHF. CDR3 DNA: TGTGCCAGCAGTCCGACAGGGGGCGGGAATCAGCCCCAGCATTTT.

The chain combines TRBV6-5 with TRBJ1-3; D unclear. V was cut by 6 bases and J by 0 bases, with 12 bases left in between. From germline, CDR1 is MNHEY and CDR2 SVGAGI. This CDR3 contains 15 residues. In DNA form, the CDR3 reads TGTGCCAGCAGAGAAGGGTCAGACTCTGGAAACACCATATATTTT. Amino acid sequence: CASREGSDSGNTIYF.

The chain uses TRBV29-1 and TRBJ2-7; 14 nucleotides line up with TRBD2. From germline, CDR1 is SQVTM and CDR2 ANQGSEA. This CDR3 is 17 amino acids long. Trimming took 6 bases from V and 2 from J; bases not matched to a gene: 12. CDR3 sequence reads: CSVFKMGLAGDTYEQYF. For the CDR3, the DNA is TGCAGCGTCTTTAAAATGGGACTAGCGGGGGATACCTACGAGCAGTACTTC.

The V gene is TRBV7-3, the J gene TRBJ2-1; 11 bases are shared with TRBD2. Germline V gene sequence: CDR1 SGHTA, CDR2 FQGTGA. V shed 2 bases, J shed 4 bases, and the junction held 10 bases outside the gene matches. The CDR3 is 18 amino acids. The DNA of the CDR3 is TGTGCCAGCAGCTTAGATCTCGGGCCTAGCGGGGGGTACAATGAGCAGTTCTTC. This translates into CASSLDLGPSGGYNEQFF.

At least ten counts were recorded for this clonotype. The rearrangement uses TRBV24-1 and TRBJ2-2; 8 bases match TRBD1. Germline CDR1 KGHDR, CDR2 SFDVKD. The V segment lost 10 bases and the J segment 3 bases; nucleotides outside the gene matches: 12. This CDR3 contains 16 residues. The CDR3, as DNA: TGTGCCACTTGGACAGGGAGTCTGCCCGACACCGGGGAGCTGTTTTTT. Its translation is CATWTGSLPDTGELFF.

J is TRBJ2-7 and V is TRBV7-2; 7 bases match TRBD2. The J segment lost 3 bases and the V segment lost 6 bases, leaving 5 bases of the junction unmatched. From germline, CDR1 is SGHTA and CDR2 FQGNSA. This CDR3 contains 13 residues. CDR3 in DNA: TGTGCCAGCAGTCACGCGGGGGACTACGAGCAGTACTTC. Its protein product is CASSHAGDYEQYF. Combining the CDR3 with reference TRBV7-2 and TRBJ2-7 gives the whole variable domain GAGVSQSPSNKVTEKGKDVELRCDPISGHTALYWYRQSLGQGLEFLIYFQGNSAPDKSGLPSDRFSAERTGGSVSTLTIQRTQQEDSAVYLCASSHAGDYEQYFGPGTRLTVT.

The genes are TRBV5-4 and TRBJ2-2, with 7 bases fitting TRBD2. The CDR3 is 14 amino acids. Germline trimming cut 6 bases from V and 7 bases from J; bases unmatched to any gene: 9. CDR1 and CDR2 (germline): SGHNT, YYREEE (reference sequence). The CDR3 is CASTLGGIGGELFF. The CDR3, as DNA: TGTGCCAGCACCCTGGGGGGGATCGGCGGGGAGCTGTTTTTT.

The chain carries TRBV15 and TRBJ2-1; D possibly corresponds to TRBD1 (5 bases). CDR3 size: 15 residues. Per the germline V gene, CDR1 is LNHNV and CDR2 is YYDKDF (reference sequence). V gave up 0 bases and J gave up 8 bases, with 14 bases separating them. This chain's CDR3 is CATSRDSDTLDEQFF. DNA for the CDR3: TGTGCCACCAGCAGAGATTCGGACACGTTGGATGAGCAGTTCTTC.

As concerns this clonotype: It is likely a read error, because the conserved phenylalanine at the end of the CDR3 is missing. The chain employs TRBV6-5 and TRBJ2-7; 9 positions agree with TRBD2. Germline V gene data show CDR1 as MNHEY and CDR2 as SVGAGI. CDR3 size: 15 residues. V trimming: 2 bases; J trimming: 2 bases; junction bases outside the gene matches: 4. This chain's CDR3 is CASSYGLAGTYEQYS. CDR3 DNA sequence: TGTGCCAGCAGTTACGGCCTAGCGGGGACCTACGAGCAGTACTCC.

The rearrangement uses TRBV6-6 and TRBJ1-5, with a possible D match to TRBD1 (5 bases). V lost 0 bases and J 0 bases, leaving 9 bases between the germline ends. The CDR3 is 16 amino acids. Germline lookup yields CDR1 MNHNY and CDR2 SVGAGI (reference sequence). CDR3 in DNA: TGTGCCAGCAGTTACTCTCGGGGGAATAGCAATCAGCCCCAGCATTTT. Protein sequence: CASSYSRGNSNQPQHF.

The chain joins TRBV2 to TRBJ1-6, with 7 bases identical to TRBD1. Germline V gene lookup returns CDR1 SNHLY and CDR2 FYNNEI. The CDR3 consists of 14 residues. Trimming removed 6 bases from V and 6 bases from J; junction bases left unmatched: 5. CDR3 DNA: TGTGCCAGCAGGGCCGGGACAGTTAATTCACCCCTCCACTTT. Protein sequence: CASRAGTVNSPLHF.

This clonotype came up once. Compared with germline, one end of the junction differs, possibly owing to a read error. The chain uses TRBV7-2 and TRBJ2-5; perhaps TRBD1 as D (6 bases). In germline, CDR1 is SGHTA, CDR2 FQGNSA. The CDR3 spans 13 residues. The CDR3 reads CVSSATGWETQYF. The CDR3 DNA follows: TGTGTCAGCAGCGCAACAGGGTGGGAGACCCAGTACTTC.

This clonotype was observed a few times. The chain couples TRBV6-5 to TRBJ2-7; 9 bases align to TRBD1. The CDR3 consists of 16 residues. The germline V gene has CDR1 MNHEY and CDR2 SVGAGI. V shed 5 bases and J 0 bases; nucleotides not matched to a gene: 8. CDR3 coding DNA: TGTGCCAGCAGTGTTGGGGACAGGGCCCTCTCCTACGAGCAGTACTTC. Its protein is CASSVGDRALSYEQYF.

In its sample, this clonotype was seen a few times. The genes are TRBV7-9 and TRBJ1-5; D is ambiguous. CDR3 length equals 14 residues. Trimming shortened V by 1 base and J by 3 bases, and 7 bases separated the two germline ends. The germline gives CDR1 SEHNR, CDR2 FQNEAQ (reference sequence). CDR3 in amino acids: CASSLVADNQPQHF. CDR3 sequence (DNA): TGTGCCAGCAGCTTAGTGGCAGACAATCAGCCCCAGCATTTT.

The chain links TRBV15 to TRBJ2-2; D not certain. Trimming shortened V by 6 bases and J by 0 bases, and 8 bases separated the two germline ends. CDR3 length: 14 amino acids. Germline CDR1 LNHNV, CDR2 YYDKDF (reference sequence). The CDR3 loop reads CATRYGANTGELFF. In nucleotides, the CDR3 is TGTGCCACCAGATACGGTGCGAACACCGGGGAGCTGTTTTTT.

This chain uses TRBV2 with TRBJ1-1; D remains unclear. V lost 7 bases, J lost 1 base, and 10 bases lay in between. CDR1 and CDR2 (germline): SNHLY, FYNNEI. The CDR3 is 13 amino acids. For the CDR3, the DNA is TGTGCCAGCACGCCTCGGCCGAACACTGAAGCTTTCTTT. This codes for CASTPRPNTEAFF.

A few counts support this clonotype. V and J are TRBV20-1 and TRBJ1-2; D may be TRBD1 (6 bases). This CDR3 has 16 amino acids. V gave up 1 base and J gave up 8 bases, with 23 bases separating them. Germline V gives CDR1 DFQATT, CDR2 SNEGSKA (reference sequence). The CDR3 loop reads CSARVWGARYGGGYTF. Here the CDR3 DNA reads TGCAGTGCTAGAGTATGGGGGGCAAGGTACGGTGGCGGCTACACCTTC.

Ten or more counts support this clonotype. This chain joins TRBV4-1 and TRBJ1-2, with TRBD1 matching over 8 bases. The V gene's germline CDR1 is MGHRA and CDR2 YSYEKL. This CDR3 has 16 residues. With V trimmed by 0 bases and J by 4 bases, 7 bases remained unmatched. This CDR3 reads CASSQDGETGAYGYTF. As DNA, the CDR3 is TGCGCCAGCAGCCAAGATGGGGAGACAGGGGCCTATGGCTACACCTTC.

This clonotype was seen at least ten times. This chain links TRBV7-9 with TRBJ2-1; 8 bases line up with TRBD2. Germline V gene data show CDR1 as SEHNR and CDR2 as FQNEAQ (reference sequence). J was trimmed by 4 bases and V by 5 bases; bases with no gene match: 4. The CDR3 contains 14 residues. DNA for the CDR3: TGTGCCAGCAGCCGGGGGGGCCGGTACAATGAGCAGTTCTTC. The encoded protein is CASSRGGRYNEQFF.

This clonotype came up once. Relative to the germline gene, one junction end is altered; a read error may explain this. V and J are TRBV20-1 and TRBJ2-7; 7 nucleotides line up with TRBD2. The CDR3 sequence is 12 residues long. CDR1 is DFQATT, CDR2 SNEGSKA, per germline (reference sequence). CDR3 sequence: CSARDWDYDQYF. Here the CDR3 DNA reads TGCAGCGCTAGGGACTGGGACTACGATCAGTACTTC.

The CDR3 region is CASRGIAGTEAFF. The CDR3 DNA reads as TGTGCCAGCAGGGGGATAGCTGGCACTGAAGCTTTCTTT. V gene TRBV5-4 combines with J gene TRBJ1-1; no reliable D call. The CDR3 is made up of 13 amino acids. CDR1 and CDR2 (germline): SGHNT, YYREEE (reference sequence). Trimming cost V 5 bases and J 4 bases, with 12 bases left between them.